This is a list of T cell receptor beta chains from one sample in a study of metastatic and nonmetastatic thyroid tumors. TCRdb re-clonotyped the PCR reads via MiXCR. The sample carries roughly 4,000 clones, almost 35% recorded once. Source material: adjacent normal tissue. These receptors came from a female donor with papillary thyroid cancer or a benign thyroid nodule (not recorded which). Some clones in this sample may be carry-over from other donors' samples. Each CDR3 is given with its conserved first and last residue. The order of the fields is CDR3 protein, CDR3 DNA, D gene, V gene, clone size, J gene. D genes are given only for firm matches. Clone size is shown for a subset of rows, as once, few, many or a class of expanded clone.

CDR3 protein: CASSLSLNEQFF
CDR3 DNA: TGCGCCAGCAGCTTGTCCCTCAATGAGCAGTTCTTC
D gene: -
V gene: TRBV5-1
clone size: few
J gene: TRBJ2-1

CDR3 protein: CSERKGGNYGYTF
CDR3 DNA: TGCAGTGAACGGAAAGGTGGTAACTATGGCTACACCTTC
D gene: -
V gene: TRBV20-1
clone size: -
J gene: TRBJ1-2

CDR3 protein: CASSYAVRTGGYEQYF
CDR3 DNA: TGTGCCAGCAGTTACGCGGTCCGGACAGGGGGCTACGAGCAGTACTTC
D gene: TRBD1
V gene: TRBV6-2/TRBV6-3
clone size: few
J gene: TRBJ2-7

CDR3 protein: CASSLGVDTYGYTF
CDR3 DNA: TGTGCCAGCAGCTTAGGGGTAGACACCTATGGCTACACCTTC
D gene: -
V gene: TRBV11-2
clone size: -
J gene: TRBJ1-2

CDR3 protein: CASSEWSGGYTF
CDR3 DNA: TGTGCCAGCAGTGAATGGAGTGGCGGCTACACCTTC
D gene: -
V gene: TRBV6-1
clone size: few
J gene: TRBJ1-2

CDR3 protein: CASSMAGLAGVGDTQYF
CDR3 DNA: TGTGCCAGTAGTATGGCAGGACTAGCGGGAGTTGGAGATACGCAGTATTTT
D gene: TRBD2
V gene: TRBV19
clone size: -
J gene: TRBJ2-3

CDR3 protein: CASSPRVSYEQYF
CDR3 DNA: TGTGCCAGCTCACCACGGGTTTCCTACGAGCAGTACTTC
D gene: -
V gene: TRBV18
clone size: -
J gene: TRBJ2-7

CDR3 protein: CASSIPPPNQPQHF
CDR3 DNA: TGTGCCAGTAGTATCCCACCACCCAATCAGCCCCAGCATTTT
D gene: -
V gene: TRBV19
clone size: -
J gene: TRBJ1-5

CDR3 protein: CASSQGMSNQPQHF
CDR3 DNA: TGTGCCAGCAGTCAAGGGATGAGCAATCAGCCCCAGCATTTT
D gene: -
V gene: TRBV27
clone size: -
J gene: TRBJ1-5

CDR3 protein: CASTLGGNTAELFF
CDR3 DNA: TGTGCCAGCACCTTAGGAGGCAACACCGCGGAGCTGTTTTTT
D gene: -
V gene: TRBV12-3/TRBV12-4
clone size: -
J gene: TRBJ2-2

CDR3 protein: CASSTGQRQGPDTQYF
CDR3 DNA: TGTGCCAGCAGTACGGGCCAGCGTCAGGGACCAGATACGCAGTATTTT
D gene: -
V gene: TRBV11-2
clone size: -
J gene: TRBJ2-3

CDR3 protein: CASSPRDRMNTEAFF
CDR3 DNA: TGTGCCAGTAGTCCTCGGGACAGGATGAACACTGAAGCTTTCTTT
D gene: TRBD1
V gene: TRBV19
clone size: medium-sized
J gene: TRBJ1-1

CDR3 protein: CASSQDRLARGIGNQPQHF
CDR3 DNA: TGCGCCAGCAGCCAAGATCGGTTGGCTAGGGGGATAGGCAATCAGCCCCAGCATTTT
D gene: -
V gene: TRBV4-1
clone size: -
J gene: TRBJ1-5

CDR3 protein: CASRTRDRGQAYEQYF
CDR3 DNA: TGTGCCAGTAGGACCCGGGACAGGGGACAGGCATACGAGCAGTACTTC
D gene: TRBD1
V gene: TRBV19
clone size: -
J gene: TRBJ2-7

CDR3 protein: CASSLTWKGFGYTF
CDR3 DNA: TGTGCCAGCAGTTTAACATGGAAGGGTTTTGGCTACACCTTC
D gene: -
V gene: TRBV6-1
clone size: few
J gene: TRBJ1-2

CDR3 protein: CASSSQGARVNTEAFF
CDR3 DNA: TGCGCCAGCAGCTCTCAGGGGGCGCGGGTGAACACTGAAGCTTTCTTT
D gene: TRBD1
V gene: TRBV5-1
clone size: -
J gene: TRBJ1-1

CDR3 protein: CASSLLQGAKTEAFF
CDR3 DNA: TGTGCCAGCAGCTTACTACAGGGGGCGAAGACTGAAGCTTTCTTT
D gene: TRBD1
V gene: TRBV7-2
clone size: -
J gene: TRBJ1-1

CDR3 protein: CASSLSGSYGYTF
CDR3 DNA: TGTGCCAGCAGTTTATCGGGCTCGTATGGCTACACCTTC
D gene: -
V gene: TRBV28
clone size: -
J gene: TRBJ1-2

CDR3 protein: CASSLVPLGQRVGDEQYF
CDR3 DNA: TGTGCCAGCAGCTTAGTTCCCCTGGGCCAGCGGGTAGGAGACGAGCAGTACTTC
D gene: -
V gene: TRBV7-6
clone size: -
J gene: TRBJ2-7

CDR3 protein: CASSGGLHKSLGEQFF
CDR3 DNA: TGCGCCAGCAGCGGGGGACTTCACAAAAGTCTCGGTGAGCAGTTCTTC
D gene: -
V gene: TRBV5-1
clone size: -
J gene: TRBJ2-1

CDR3 protein: CASSLNSVGGRELFF
CDR3 DNA: TGTGCCAGCAGCTTAAACTCCGTGGGGGGGCGGGAGCTGTTTTTT
D gene: -
V gene: TRBV11-2
clone size: -
J gene: TRBJ2-2

CDR3 protein: CASSSGSRSYEQYF
CDR3 DNA: TGTGCCAGCAGTAGCGGCTCCCGCTCCTACGAGCAGTACTTC
D gene: -
V gene: TRBV27
clone size: -
J gene: TRBJ2-7

CDR3 protein: CASSLGGGYTDTQYF
CDR3 DNA: TGTGCCAGCAGCTTAGGCGGGGGCTACACAGATACGCAGTATTTT
D gene: -
V gene: TRBV7-8
clone size: -
J gene: TRBJ2-3

CDR3 protein: CASSLAGGDASPLHF
CDR3 DNA: TGCGCCAGCAGCTTGGCCGGAGGGGACGCTTCACCCCTCCACTTT
D gene: -
V gene: TRBV5-1
clone size: -
J gene: TRBJ1-6

CDR3 protein: CAWSVGSDTQYF
CDR3 DNA: TGTGCCTGGAGTGTAGGATCAGATACGCAGTATTTT
D gene: -
V gene: TRBV30
clone size: once
J gene: TRBJ2-3

CDR3 protein: CASSLLQGGHEQYF
CDR3 DNA: TGTGCCAGCAGTTTATTACAGGGTGGGCACGAGCAGTACTTC
D gene: -
V gene: TRBV12-3/TRBV12-4
clone size: few
J gene: TRBJ2-7

CDR3 protein: CASSLQTGAGLAFF
CDR3 DNA: TGCGCCAGCAGCTTGCAAACCGGTGCGGGTTTAGCTTTCTTT
D gene: -
V gene: TRBV5-1
clone size: -
J gene: TRBJ1-1

CDR3 protein: CASSYHRSSGRVGYEQYF
CDR3 DNA: TGTGCCAGCAGTTACCATCGGTCTAGCGGGAGAGTAGGTTACGAGCAGTACTTC
D gene: TRBD2
V gene: TRBV28
clone size: -
J gene: TRBJ2-7

CDR3 protein: CASSFSRGTYEQYF
CDR3 DNA: TGTGCCAGCAGTTTTTCGCGCGGAACCTACGAGCAGTACTTC
D gene: -
V gene: TRBV12-3/TRBV12-4
clone size: -
J gene: TRBJ2-7

CDR3 protein: CSARVWEGVSNEQFF
CDR3 DNA: TGCAGTGCTAGAGTTTGGGAGGGAGTCAGCAATGAGCAGTTCTTC
D gene: TRBD2
V gene: TRBV20-1
clone size: large
J gene: TRBJ2-1

CDR3 protein: CASRSGLLSYEQYF
CDR3 DNA: TGTGCCAGCAGAAGCGGGCTGCTCTCCTACGAGCAGTACTTC
D gene: -
V gene: TRBV27
clone size: few
J gene: TRBJ2-7

CDR3 protein: CASSYSSTGSLYGYTF
CDR3 DNA: TGTGCCAGCAGTTACTCGTCAACAGGGTCCCTTTATGGCTACACCTTC
D gene: -
V gene: TRBV6-2/TRBV6-3
clone size: -
J gene: TRBJ1-2

CDR3 protein: CASSKLQMDTIYF
CDR3 DNA: TGTGCCAGCAGTAAACTACAAATGGACACCATATATTTT
D gene: -
V gene: TRBV12-3/TRBV12-4
clone size: few
J gene: TRBJ1-3

CDR3 protein: CASSWPTIGSAYDTDTQYF
CDR3 DNA: TGCGCCAGCAGTTGGCCGACTATCGGGAGTGCCTATGACACAGATACGCAGTATTTT
D gene: -
V gene: TRBV10-1
clone size: -
J gene: TRBJ2-3

CDR3 protein: CASSLSSGGNTDTQYF
CDR3 DNA: TGTGCCAGCAGTTTAAGTAGCGGGGGAAACACAGATACGCAGTATTTT
D gene: TRBD2
V gene: TRBV27
clone size: -
J gene: TRBJ2-3

CDR3 protein: CASTVGGTSGILSYEQYF
CDR3 DNA: TGTGCCAGCACCGTCGGAGGGACTAGCGGGATCCTATCCTACGAGCAGTACTTC
D gene: TRBD2
V gene: TRBV6-5
clone size: few
J gene: TRBJ2-7

CDR3 protein: CASTTSGAMAWDLFF
CDR3 DNA: TGTGCCAGCACAACTAGCGGCGCCATGGCCTGGGATCTGTTTTTC
D gene: TRBD2
V gene: TRBV6-1
clone size: -
J gene: TRBJ2-2

CDR3 protein: CPSSIASLGVKLFF
CDR3 DNA: TGTCCCAGTAGTATTGCAAGTCTGGGTGTAAAACTGTTTTTT
D gene: -
V gene: TRBV19
clone size: -
J gene: TRBJ1-4

CDR3 protein: CASSYSGGAVDTQYF
CDR3 DNA: TGTGCCAGCAGTTACTCAGGGGGGGCGGTAGATACGCAGTATTTT
D gene: -
V gene: TRBV6-2/TRBV6-3
clone size: -
J gene: TRBJ2-3

CDR3 protein: CASSYGNNSPLHF
CDR3 DNA: TGTGCCAGCAGTTACGGGAATAATTCACCCCTCCACTTT
D gene: -
V gene: TRBV12-3/TRBV12-4
clone size: -
J gene: TRBJ1-6

CDR3 protein: CASSFPGAYEQYF
CDR3 DNA: TGTGCCAGCAGTTTTCCAGGGGCCTACGAGCAGTACTTC
D gene: -
V gene: TRBV28
clone size: few
J gene: TRBJ2-7

CDR3 protein: CASRRSGGVGYEQYF
CDR3 DNA: TGTGCCAGCAGGAGGTCTGGAGGAGTAGGCTACGAGCAGTACTTC
D gene: -
V gene: TRBV28
clone size: few
J gene: TRBJ2-7

CDR3 protein: CASSPGTSLSTDTQYF
CDR3 DNA: TGTGCCAGCAGCCCCGGGACTAGCCTCAGCACAGATACGCAGTATTTT
D gene: TRBD2
V gene: TRBV6-1
clone size: -
J gene: TRBJ2-3

CDR3 protein: CSVELGLAGDTYNEQFF
CDR3 DNA: TGCAGCGTTGAACTAGGACTAGCGGGCGACACCTACAATGAGCAGTTCTTC
D gene: TRBD2
V gene: TRBV29-1
clone size: medium-sized
J gene: TRBJ2-1

CDR3 protein: CASSLGTSVYGYTF
CDR3 DNA: TGTGCCAGCAGCTTAGGGACAAGCGTCTATGGCTACACCTTC
D gene: -
V gene: TRBV7-6
clone size: medium-sized
J gene: TRBJ1-2

CDR3 protein: CASSWTSDSYEQYF
CDR3 DNA: TGTGCCAGCAGTTGGACTAGCGACTCCTACGAGCAGTACTTC
D gene: TRBD2
V gene: TRBV27
clone size: -
J gene: TRBJ2-7

CDR3 protein: CASKPQGGNSGANVLTF
CDR3 DNA: TGTGCCAGCAAGCCTCAGGGGGGTAACTCTGGGGCCAACGTCCTGACTTTC
D gene: -
V gene: TRBV6-2/TRBV6-3
clone size: few
J gene: TRBJ2-6

CDR3 protein: CASSALVSVNTGELFF
CDR3 DNA: TGTGCCAGCAGTGCTCTAGTCAGCGTGAACACCGGGGAGCTGTTTTTT
D gene: -
V gene: TRBV6-1
clone size: few
J gene: TRBJ2-2

CDR3 protein: CSASPLGTDTQYF
CDR3 DNA: TGCAGTGCTAGTCCGCTCGGCACAGATACGCAGTATTTT
D gene: -
V gene: TRBV20-1
clone size: large
J gene: TRBJ2-3